The 11 T cell receptor beta chains below all came from one sample that was sequenced in a study of blood T cell repertoires in COVID-19. The assay was immunoSEQ multiplex PCR, and TCRdb's table has in-frame clones only and misses some. The sample includes around 99,000 clones, roughly 85% seen only once; the top ten take 15% to 20%. The source material was peripheral blood. The receptors come from an older woman with acute or convalescent COVID-19.

This sequence joins TRBV10-3 and TRBJ2-5; TRBD2 matches at 8 bases. The length of the CDR3 is 18 residues. CDR1 is ENHRY, CDR2 SYGVKD, per germline. Trimming at V came to 6 bases and at J to 1 base, leaving 16 bases not matched to a gene. CDR3 sequence (DNA): TGTGCCATCAGCCCAACGTCGGGGGGGGCATTGCTCCAAGAGACCCAGTACTTC. This gives the protein CAISPTSGGALLQETQYF.

This clone was detected only a few times. The chain has TRBV27 and TRBJ1-2; D is perhaps TRBD1 (5 bases). Germline CDR1 and CDR2: MNHEY and SMNVEV (reference sequence). There are 13 residues in the CDR3. The V end was cut by 2 bases, the J end by 6 bases, with 10 bases between. CDR3 coding DNA: TGTGCCAGCAGTTTACTGGGGCGCGATGGCTACACCTTC. It specifies CASSLLGRDGYTF.

The chain combines TRBV28 with TRBJ2-7, with TRBD2 matching 7 bases. There are 15 residues in the CDR3. J lost 1 base, V lost 10 bases, and 13 bases had no gene match. CDR1 and CDR2 from the germline V gene are MDHEN and SYDVKM. CDR3 DNA sequence: TGTGCCACCTGGGGGACTCAAGCGGGGTCCTACGAGCAGTACTTC. Protein product: CATWGTQAGSYEQYF.

The rearrangement links TRBV5-8 to TRBJ2-6, with 7 bases matching TRBD1. Trimming took 7 bases from V and 0 from J; bases not matched to a gene: 7. The CDR3 extends over 16 amino acids. The V gene's germline CDR1 is SGHTS and CDR2 YDEGEE. The chain's CDR3 is CASYPGQTSGANVLTF. As DNA, the CDR3 is TGTGCCAGCTATCCGGGACAGACCTCTGGGGCCAACGTCCTGACTTTC. Full variable domain (rest looked up from reference TRBV5-8 and TRBJ2-6): EAGVTQSPTHLIKTRGQQATLRCSPISGHTSVYWYQQALGLGLQFLLWYDEGEERNRGNFPPRFSGRQFPNYSSELNVNALELEDSALYLCASYPGQTSGANVLTFGAGSRLTVL.

The V and J genes are TRBV7-9 and TRBJ1-6; no reliable D call. The CDR3 length is 12 residues. Germline loops: CDR1 SEHNR, CDR2 FQNEAQ (reference sequence). V lost 3 bases and J lost 10, with 7 bases in between. CDR3 in DNA: TGTGCCAGCAGCTTTGACACCTCACCCCTCCACTTT. Translating it yields CASSFDTSPLHF.

A few counts support this clone. The rearrangement links TRBV6-5 to TRBJ1-1; 11 positions match TRBD1. The CDR3 length is 16 residues. CDR1 is MNHEY, CDR2 SVGAGI, per germline. J gave up 6 bases and V 4 bases, and 10 bases lay outside the gene matches. The chain's CDR3 is CASSSPSGTGGPEAFF. The DNA of the CDR3 is TGTGCCAGCAGTTCCCCCTCCGGGACAGGGGGACCTGAAGCTTTCTTT.

This chain connects TRBV2 to TRBJ1-1; D uncertain. V shed 1 base and J shed 4 bases, with 7 bases lying between them. Germline-derived CDR1 and CDR2 are SNHLY and FYNNEI. The CDR3 has 13 amino acids. The CDR3 coding sequence is TGTGCCAGCAGTGAAGGTGAGGTCACTGAAGCTTTCTTT. Its translation: CASSEGEVTEAFF.

The gene calls are TRBV6-1 and TRBJ2-7, with D hard to call. Per germline, CDR1 MNHNS and CDR2 SASEGT. The CDR3 sequence is 15 residues long. V was clipped by 1 base and J by 2 bases, with 12 bases between them. In DNA, the CDR3 is TGTGCCAGCAGTGAAGTGTGGCCGTATACCTACGAGCAGTACTTC. This translates into CASSEVWPYTYEQYF.

This rearrangement joins TRBV5-1 to TRBJ2-1; 14 bases match TRBD2. V lost 5 bases, J lost 5 bases, and 3 bases stayed unmatched. Germline V gene lookup returns CDR1 SGHRS and CDR2 YFSETQ. The CDR3 is 15 amino acids. The CDR3 nucleotides are TGCGCCAGCAGACGGACTAGCGGGGGGAACAATGAGCAGTTCTTC. This sequence encodes CASRRTSGGNNEQFF.

The count of this clone is one. V gene TRBV25-1 combines with J gene TRBJ1-2, with no clear D. The germline gives CDR1 MGHDK, CDR2 SYGVNS. The CDR3 is made up of 12 amino acids. Trimming shortened V by 3 bases and J by 10 bases, and 12 bases separated the two germline ends. This chain's CDR3 is CASSDRPSAYTF. The CDR3 DNA reads as TGTGCCAGCAGTGACAGGCCCTCGGCCTACACCTTC.

V is TRBV19 and J is TRBJ1-2; unclear D gene. Germline CDR1 and CDR2: LNHDA and SQIVND (reference sequence). This CDR3 is built from 11 residues. Trimming took 5 bases from V and 7 from J, leaving 8 bases between them. The DNA for the CDR3 is TGTGCCAGTAGTCAGGCCTTTGGCTACACCTTC. It codes for CASSQAFGYTF.